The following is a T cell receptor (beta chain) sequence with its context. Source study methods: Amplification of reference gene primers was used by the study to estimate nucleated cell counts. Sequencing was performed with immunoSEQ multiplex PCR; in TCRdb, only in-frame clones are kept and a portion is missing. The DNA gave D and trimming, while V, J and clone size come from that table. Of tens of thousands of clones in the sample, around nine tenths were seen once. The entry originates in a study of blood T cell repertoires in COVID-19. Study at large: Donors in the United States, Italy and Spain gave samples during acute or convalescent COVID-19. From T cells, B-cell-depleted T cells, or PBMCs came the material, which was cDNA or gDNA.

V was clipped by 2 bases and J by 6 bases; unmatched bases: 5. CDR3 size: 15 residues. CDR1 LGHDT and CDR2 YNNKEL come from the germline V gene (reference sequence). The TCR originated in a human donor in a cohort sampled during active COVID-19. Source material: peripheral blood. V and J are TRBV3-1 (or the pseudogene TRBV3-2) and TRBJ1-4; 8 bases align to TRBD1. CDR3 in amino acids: CASSQTTGVYEKLFF. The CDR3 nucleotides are TGTGCCAGCAGCCAAACGACAGGGGTTTATGAAAAACTGTTTTTT.